This TCR beta chain was recorded in a study of T cell responses to AZD1222 COVID-19 vaccine. The wider study: Pooling was applied to second doses at about 4 or about 12 weeks.

Clones were read by immunoSEQ multiplex PCR, and TCRdb kept only the in-frame ones, dropping some. The sample consists of roughly 120,000 clones, more than 85% of them appearing once. Findings of the study overall: Among vaccine-associated CD4 TCRs, coverage spanned spike, with dominance at 160-218 and 743-854.

Trimming shortened V by 0 bases and J by 4 bases, and 10 bases separated the two germline ends. This CDR3 comprises 13 residues. From germline, CDR1 is GTSNPN and CDR2 SVGIG (reference sequence). Worth noting for this clone: As yet, its antigen is unknown.

The sequence derives from an adult in good health. Sequenced here: peripheral blood, sampled on day 0 of AZD1222 vaccination. The chain is built from TRBV30 and TRBJ2-7, with D perhaps matching TRBD2 (5 bases). DNA for the CDR3: TGTGCCTGGAGTGTAGGCGGACTTTACGAGCAGTACTTC. It codes for CAWSVGGLYEQYF.